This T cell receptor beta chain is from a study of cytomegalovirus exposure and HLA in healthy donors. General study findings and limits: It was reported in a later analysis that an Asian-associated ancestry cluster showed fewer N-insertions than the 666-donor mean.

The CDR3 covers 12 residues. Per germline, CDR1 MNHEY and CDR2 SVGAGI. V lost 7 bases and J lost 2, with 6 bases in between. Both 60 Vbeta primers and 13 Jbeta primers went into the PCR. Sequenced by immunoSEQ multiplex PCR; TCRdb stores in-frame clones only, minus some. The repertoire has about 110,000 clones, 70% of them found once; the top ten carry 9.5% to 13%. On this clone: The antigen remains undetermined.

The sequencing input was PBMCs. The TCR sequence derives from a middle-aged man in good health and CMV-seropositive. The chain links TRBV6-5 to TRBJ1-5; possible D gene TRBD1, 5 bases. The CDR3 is CASKQGNQPQHF. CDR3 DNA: TGTGCCAGCAAACAGGGCAATCAGCCCCAGCATTTT.